The 8 T cell receptor beta chains below all came from one sample that was sequenced in a study of blood T cell repertoires in COVID-19. TCRdb's table, derived via immunoSEQ multiplex PCR, lists solely in-frame clones and lacks some. The repertoire consists of more than 90,000 clones, with about 80% occurring once and the leading ten covering 4.1%. The source material was peripheral blood. The receptors originated from a man between 60 and 70 years old with acute or convalescent COVID-19.

V is TRBV9 and J is TRBJ1-2, with 11 bases identical to TRBD1. V lost 7 bases and J lost 4; bases outside the gene matches: 12. The CDR3 length is 16 residues. Per the germline V gene, CDR1 is SGDLS and CDR2 is YYNGEE. CDR3 region: CASSRTGGAGGYGYTF. In DNA form, the CDR3 reads TGTGCCAGCTCCCGGACAGGGGGCGCTGGGGGCTATGGCTACACCTTC.

The chain employs TRBV27 and TRBJ1-2; D is possibly TRBD1 (6 bases). This CDR3 contains 14 residues. The germline gives CDR1 MNHEY, CDR2 SMNVEV (reference sequence). V was pared by 5 bases and J by 7 bases, with 17 bases between. CDR3 DNA: TGTGCCAGCAGTCTCACTCGGACAGAAGGTGGCTACACCTTC. Translating gives CASSLTRTEGGYTF.

V gene TRBV7-9 combines with J gene TRBJ2-1; 7 bases are a match to TRBD2. V lost 1 base and J lost 9; bases outside the gene matches: 3. Germline V CDR1 and CDR2: SEHNR, FQNEAQ (reference sequence). The CDR3 is 13 amino acids. The CDR3 sequence is CASSLESGGEQFF. As DNA, the CDR3 is TGTGCCAGCAGCTTAGAATCGGGAGGTGAGCAGTTCTTC.

CDR3 amino acids: CASSLEGGHQPQHF. The CDR3, as DNA: TGCGCCAGCAGCTTGGAGGGGGGGCATCAGCCCCAGCATTTT. The V call is TRBV5-1, the J call TRBJ1-5; maybe TRBD1 (6 bases). The CDR3 length is 14 residues. Per the germline V gene, CDR1 is SGHRS and CDR2 is YFSETQ. V was pared by 0 bases and J by 5 bases, with 9 bases between.

J is TRBJ2-3 and V is TRBV29-1; 11 nucleotides align to TRBD1. J lost 0 bases, V lost 7 bases, and 9 bases had no gene match. CDR1 is SQVTM, CDR2 ANQGSEA, per germline. The CDR3 has 16 amino acids. In DNA form, the CDR3 reads TGCAGCGCCCAAGGGACAGGGGGGACTAGCACAGATACGCAGTATTTT. Encoded protein: CSAQGTGGTSTDTQYF.

The chain uses TRBV10-1 and TRBJ2-5; unclear D gene. The CDR3 covers 13 residues. Trimming removed 2 bases from V and 5 bases from J, with 9 bases in between. Germline V gene sequence: CDR1 WNHNN, CDR2 SYGVQD (reference sequence). In DNA, the CDR3 is TGCGCCAGCAGTGAGAGTAGATGGGAGACCCAGTACTTC. This gives the protein CASSESRWETQYF.

This clone was counted a few times. The V gene is TRBV12-3 or TRBV12-4, the J gene TRBJ1-5; D is ambiguous. CDR3 length: 13 amino acids. Trimming stripped 2 bases from V and 4 bases from J, with 6 bases between. The DNA of the CDR3 is TGTGCCAGCAGTTTATCAGTAAATCAGCCCCAGCATTTT. Amino acids: CASSLSVNQPQHF.

As DNA, the CDR3 is TGTGCCAGCAGCCCCGCCCGTGGCAGGGGCACTGAAGCTTTCTTT. Residues: CASSPARGRGTEAFF. The chain is built from TRBV5-8 and TRBJ1-1; tentative D call: TRBD1 (6 bases). CDR3 length equals 15 residues. Germline V gene lookup returns CDR1 SGHTS and CDR2 YDEGEE. V was trimmed by 4 bases and J by 4 bases, leaving 17 bases between them.